This TCR beta chain comes out of a study of human T cells and chemical hapten exposure. The overall study: It was small differences in pooled library volume that mainly caused per-sample TCR yields to vary.

This clonotype was recorded many times. The CDR3 length is 13 residues. Trimming cost V 5 bases and J 5 bases, with 9 bases left between them. The germline V gene encodes CDR1 SGHTA and CDR2 FQGTGA. Time point noted: patch test 1, 2 weeks after DPC sensitization. Treatment described: therapeutic diphenylcyclopropenone sensitization with weekly scalp DPC. Venepuncture was done earlier than the placement of each patch test. TCRdb reprocessed the RACE reads via MiXCR and lists one record per CDR3 protein. The sample includes 150,000 to 200,000 distinct CDR3 sequences, 13% to 15% of them seen just once. Sequencing used whole blood, obtained in connection with sensitization to the hapten diphenylcyclopropenone (DPC). The clonotype comes from a woman younger than 45 with alopecia areata. Some clones in this sample may be carry-over from other donors' samples. This chain connects TRBV7-3 to TRBJ2-2, with D perhaps TRBD2 (6 bases). CDR3 sequence (DNA): TGTGCCAGCAGCCAGGACTATACCGGGGAGCTGTTTTTT. Translating gives CASSQDYTGELFF.